These 15 T cell receptor beta chains were sequenced from one sample in a study of cytomegalovirus exposure and HLA in healthy donors. Profiled with immunoSEQ multiplex PCR; TCRdb holds only in-frame clones, not every one. This sample has more than 250,000 clones, with roughly 91% found just once. Material: PBMCs. Every receptor here comes from a woman in her twenties or thirties in good health and CMV-seronegative.

This chain joins TRBV2 and TRBJ2-1; maybe TRBD2 (6 bases). Trimming stripped 7 bases from V and 5 bases from J, with 21 bases between. CDR1 and CDR2 (germline): SNHLY, FYNNEI. The CDR3 length is 16 residues. CDR3 region: CASTPQRAWGHNEQFF. The CDR3 DNA follows: TGTGCCAGCACCCCCCAGCGGGCCTGGGGCCACAATGAGCAGTTCTTC.

V and J are TRBV5-1 and TRBJ2-7; D may be TRBD1 (6 bases). The CDR3 spans 14 residues. V was cut by 4 bases and J by 4 bases, with 15 bases left in between. In germline, CDR1 is SGHRS, CDR2 YFSETQ. CDR3 region: CASSKTQGIYEQYF. CDR3 coding DNA: TGCGCCAGCAGCAAGACCCAGGGGATTTACGAGCAGTACTTC.

This chain connects TRBV7-9 to TRBJ2-5; D not resolved. Trimming shortened V by 2 bases and J by 4 bases, and 8 bases separated the two germline ends. CDR1 and CDR2 (germline): SEHNR, FQNEAQ (reference sequence). This CDR3 contains 13 residues. This chain's CDR3 is CASSLSFRETQYF. CDR3 nucleotides: TGTGCCAGCAGCTTAAGCTTCCGAGAGACCCAGTACTTC.

V is TRBV9 and J is TRBJ2-5; 9 positions match TRBD1. V lost 4 bases to trimming and J lost 6 bases; unmatched junction nucleotides: 16. CDR3 size: 17 residues. The germline V gene has CDR1 SGDLS and CDR2 YYNGEE. The CDR3 reads CASSPGGGDRVKQTQYF. The DNA for the CDR3 is TGTGCCAGCAGCCCCGGCGGCGGGGACAGGGTTAAGCAGACCCAGTACTTC.

The chain couples TRBV29-1 to TRBJ2-2, with TRBD1 matching over 8 bases. CDR1 and CDR2 from the germline V gene are SQVTM and ANQGSEA. With 6 bases clipped from V and 2 bases from J, the junction kept 8 bases outside the gene matches. The CDR3 covers 15 residues. The CDR3 sequence is CSVDSGGVNTGELFF. The CDR3 nucleotides read TGCAGCGTCGACTCAGGGGGCGTAAACACCGGGGAGCTGTTTTTT.

This clone has only one observation. V usage is TRBV7-6 and J usage is TRBJ2-1, with TRBD2 matching 8 bases. There are 19 residues in the CDR3. Unmatched junction bases numbered 20, after V lost 3 bases and J lost 7 bases. CDR1 and CDR2 from the germline V gene are SGHVS and FNYEAQ. The CDR3 protein is CASSLGVQREMSLWNEQFF. The CDR3 DNA reads as TGTGCCAGCAGCTTGGGGGTGCAGCGGGAGATGAGCCTTTGGAATGAGCAGTTCTTC.

This clone was seen a single time. The chain uses TRBV29-1 and TRBJ2-5; D is uncertain. The germline V gene encodes CDR1 SQVTM and CDR2 ANQGSEA. CDR3 size: 11 residues. Trimming removed 0 bases from V and 5 bases from J, with 4 bases in between. CDR3 coding DNA: TGCAGCGTTGAAGAATATGAGACCCAGTACTTC. Its protein product is CSVEEYETQYF.

The CDR3 reads CASSQEGPREGSKETQYF. CDR3 in DNA: TGTGCCAGCAGCCAAGAAGGACCACGCGAGGGGTCCAAAGAGACCCAGTACTTC. This chain uses TRBV16 with TRBJ2-5, with D possibly being TRBD1 or TRBD2 (5 bases each). CDR1 is KGHSY and CDR2 is FQNENV in the germline V gene. This CDR3 is built from 18 residues. Trimming took 2 bases from V and 3 from J, leaving 22 bases between them. The whole variable domain, remainder taken from reference TRBV16 and TRBJ2-5, is GEEVAQTPKHLVRGEGQKAKLYCAPIKGHSYVFWYQQVLKNEFKFLISFQNENVFDETGMPKERFSAKCLPNSPCSLEIQATKLEDSAVYFCASSQEGPREGSKETQYFGPGTRLLVL.

Here the CDR3 reads CASSVTGGPYEQYF. CDR3 sequence (DNA): TGTGCCAGCAGCGTCACAGGGGGTCCCTACGAGCAGTACTTC. The V call is TRBV9, the J call TRBJ2-7, with TRBD1 matching 8 bases. Germline V gene lookup returns CDR1 SGDLS and CDR2 YYNGEE. With V trimmed by 2 bases and J by 2 bases, 3 bases remained unmatched. The CDR3 sequence is 14 residues long.

The rearrangement links TRBV6-1 to TRBJ2-5; no definite D call. Germline assignment: CDR1 MNHNS and CDR2 SASEGT. V lost 2 bases and J 2 bases, leaving 9 bases between the germline ends. The CDR3 loop spans 14 amino acids. The DNA of the CDR3 is TGTGCCAGCAGTGAAAGCTGGGGTCAAGAGACCCAGTACTTC. Translated: CASSESWGQETQYF.

This clone was observed a single time. The V gene is TRBV2, the J gene TRBJ1-1; D not resolved. V gave up 3 bases and J gave up 1 base, with 3 bases separating them. Looked up from germline, CDR1 is SNHLY and CDR2 is FYNNEI. CDR3 length equals 12 residues. The CDR3 sequence is CASSDPNTEAFF. For the CDR3, the DNA is TGTGCCAGCAGTGACCCGAACACTGAAGCTTTCTTT.

The J gene is TRBJ2-5, the V gene TRBV5-1, with TRBD2 identical over 7 bases. J was trimmed by 5 bases and V by 0 bases; bases with no gene match: 10. Germline V gene lookup returns CDR1 SGHRS and CDR2 YFSETQ. This CDR3 is 16 amino acids long. Here the CDR3 DNA reads TGCGCCAGCAGCTTGGCCGTTGCGGGAGTTGCGGAGACCCAGTACTTC. This codes for CASSLAVAGVAETQYF.

The chain has TRBV7-6 and TRBJ2-2, with D possibly TRBD2 on 6 matching bases. The CDR3 contains 15 residues. Per germline, CDR1 SGHVS and CDR2 FNYEAQ. V gave up 5 bases and J gave up 5 bases, with 15 bases separating them. DNA of the CDR3: TGTGCCAGCAGCCGGAGGGCCCAAGGGACCGGGGAGCTGTTTTTT. It yields the protein CASSRRAQGTGELFF.

The count of this clone is one. The chain uses TRBV2 and TRBJ2-7; tentative D call: TRBD1 (5 bases). The CDR3 extends over 13 amino acids. The germline V gene has CDR1 SNHLY and CDR2 FYNNEI. Trimming stripped 7 bases from V and 3 bases from J, with 13 bases between. The DNA of the CDR3 is TGTGCCAGCAAATCAGGGCCTAACTACGAGCAGTACTTC. Its protein is CASKSGPNYEQYF. Together with reference TRBV2 and TRBJ2-7, the CDR3 gives the full variable domain: EPEVTQTPSHQVTQMGQEVILRCVPISNHLYFYWYRQILGQKVEFLVSFYNNEISEKSEIFDDQFSVERPDGSNFTLKIRSTKLEDSAMYFCASKSGPNYEQYFGPGTRLTVT.

This chain uses TRBV7-6 with TRBJ2-3, with D maybe TRBD1 (6 bases). This CDR3 contains 13 residues. Germline V gene sequence: CDR1 SGHVS, CDR2 FNYEAQ. The V gene lost 5 bases and the J gene lost 2 bases, with 8 bases spanning the gap. For the CDR3, the DNA is TGTGCCAGCAGCGGACAGAACACAGATACGCAGTATTTT. Amino acid sequence: CASSGQNTDTQYF.